This T cell receptor (beta chain) was found in a study of blood T cells in healthy people across ages. Combining a sample-barcoded 5' primer with a J-beta primer mix, a second PCR ran for 7 to 11 cycles. TCRdb called the 5' RACE reads again in MiXCR, with one record for every CDR3 protein. This table holds over 1,200,000 distinct CDR3 sequences, 55% to 75% found once. The CDR3 runs 13 residues. Germline CDR1 and CDR2: DFQATT and SNEGSKA (reference sequence). The origin of this receptor is a man younger than 35 in good health. Sequencing used blood. The V call is TRBV20-1, the J call TRBJ2-5; D not certain. The J call may be faulty, since TRBJ2-7 better matches the DNA end. For the CDR3, the DNA is TGCAGTGCTTTTGGGTCCAAAAGGAACGAGCAGTACTTC. Translated: CSAFGSKRNEQYF.